A selection of T cell receptor beta chains follows, all from one sample in a study of blood T cell repertoires in COVID-19. Produced via immunoSEQ multiplex PCR; TCRdb's table is partial and in-frame only. The sample lists 150,000 to 160,000 clones; 80% were seen once. Sequencing was done on a sample of peripheral blood. These receptors originate from a man between 60 and 70 years old with acute or convalescent COVID-19. The CDR3 runs from the conserved cysteine through the conserved F or W. The order of the fields is CDR3 protein, CDR3 DNA, V gene, J gene, clone size, D gene. The D gene is left open where the match is weak. Only part of the rows carry a size: once, few, many, or a class if the clone is expanded.

CASSYLTGMETQYF	TGTGCCAGCAGTTACCTAACAGGGATGGAGACCCAGTACTTC	TRBV6-5	TRBJ2-5	NA	NA
CAISSRGNQPQHF	TGTGCCATCTCGTCCCGGGGCAATCAGCCCCAGCATTTT	TRBV10-3	TRBJ1-5	NA	NA
CAWAGGLDEQYF	TGTGCCTGGGCAGGGGGACTAGACGAGCAGTACTTC	TRBV30	TRBJ2-7	NA	NA
CASSLAGSTDTQYF	TGTGCCAGCAGCTTGGCGGGAAGCACAGATACGCAGTATTTT	TRBV7-3	TRBJ2-3	once	NA
CASSPWAHGQPQHF	TGCGCCAGCAGCCCCTGGGCTCACGGACAGCCCCAGCATTTT	TRBV4-3	TRBJ1-5	NA	NA
CASSLLTGADVYGYTF	TGTGCCAGCAGTTTACTCACAGGGGCCGATGTCTATGGCTACACCTTC	TRBV28	TRBJ1-2	NA	TRBD1
CASSSPGLAGSSGANVLTF	TGTGCCAGCAGTTCACCGGGACTAGCGGGTAGCTCTGGGGCCAACGTCCTGACTTTC	TRBV28	TRBJ2-6	NA	TRBD2
CASSFLAGAFQETQYF	TGTGCCAGTAGTTTTCTAGCGGGTGCTTTCCAAGAGACCCAGTACTTC	TRBV19	TRBJ2-5	NA	TRBD2
CASSVGDNLNTEAFF	TGTGCCAGCAGCGTAGGAGACAACCTGAACACTGAAGCTTTCTTT	TRBV9	TRBJ1-1	NA	NA
CASSQDRGQGGVF	TGCGCCAGCAGCCAAGATCGGGGACAGGGTGGGGTCTTC	TRBV4-3	TRBJ2-1	NA	TRBD1
CASSDSDRWTTYEQYF	TGTGCCAGCAGTGACTCCGACAGGTGGACCACCTACGAGCAGTACTTC	TRBV6-4	TRBJ2-7	NA	NA
CASSRNGGRVSNEQFF	TGTGCCAGCAGCCGGAACGGCGGGAGGGTTTCGAATGAGCAGTTCTTC	TRBV7-2	TRBJ2-1	NA	TRBD2
CSAPGLYGYTF	TGCAGTGCTCCGGGTCTCTATGGCTACACCTTC	TRBV20-1	TRBJ1-2	few	NA
CAISESGTSSYNEQFF	TGTGCCATCAGTGAGTCGGGGACTAGCTCCTACAATGAGCAGTTCTTC	TRBV10-3	TRBJ2-1	NA	TRBD2
CASSLQKLNTEAFF	TGTGCCAGCAGCTTGCAGAAACTGAACACTGAAGCTTTCTTT	TRBV5-8	TRBJ1-1	NA	NA
CASSQNEGASTDTQYF	TGCGCCAGCAGCCAAAACGAGGGGGCAAGTACAGATACGCAGTATTTT	TRBV4-3	TRBJ2-3	NA	TRBD1
CASSRGPVEYNEQFF	TGTGCCAGTAGTAGAGGGCCCGTTGAATACAATGAGCAGTTCTTC	TRBV19	TRBJ2-1	NA	NA
CASSSALGRMNTEAFF	TGTGCCAGCAGCTCTGCGTTAGGGAGAATGAACACTGAAGCTTTCTTT	TRBV5-4	TRBJ1-1	NA	NA
CASSQRLGAYEQFF	TGTGCCAGCAGCCAACGTCTGGGGGCCTATGAGCAGTTCTTC	TRBV14	TRBJ2-1	few	NA
CASSLFTGLTGELFF	TGTGCCAGCAGCTTATTCACAGGGTTAACCGGGGAGCTGTTTTTT	TRBV7-2	TRBJ2-2	NA	NA
CASNLRSQPQHF	TGTGCCAGCAACCTCCGGAGCCAGCCCCAGCATTTT	TRBV19	TRBJ1-5	NA	NA
CASSPRQGQVTEAFF	TGTGCCAGCAGTCCCCGTCAGGGGCAGGTGACTGAAGCTTTCTTT	TRBV28	TRBJ1-1	NA	NA
CATRPRVHYTGELFF	TGTGCCACCCGCCCCCGGGTCCATTACACCGGGGAGCTGTTTTTT	TRBV6-2/TRBV6-3	TRBJ2-2	NA	NA
CASSFGTGNTGELFF	TGTGCCAGCAGCTTCGGGACTGGTAACACCGGGGAGCTGTTTTTT	TRBV11-2	TRBJ2-2	NA	NA
CASSSRGEYNSPLHF	TGCGCCAGCAGCTCCCGGGGGGAATATAATTCACCCCTCCACTTT	TRBV5-1	TRBJ1-6	NA	NA
CASSPPDSSTDTQYF	TGTGCCAGCAGTCCACCCGACAGTAGCACAGATACGCAGTATTTT	TRBV6-5	TRBJ2-3	NA	NA
CASRPRGKNTEAFF	TGTGCCAGCAGACCCCGAGGGAAGAACACTGAAGCTTTCTTT	TRBV6-6	TRBJ1-1	NA	NA
CASSQDLRGFAGNTIYF	TGTGCCAGCAGCCAAGATCTGCGGGGGTTCGCCGGAAACACCATATATTTT	TRBV3-1/TRBV3-2	TRBJ1-3	NA	NA
CAWSVMSGPHGYTF	TGTGCCTGGAGTGTAATGAGCGGTCCCCATGGCTACACCTTC	TRBV30	TRBJ1-2	once	NA
CASSEGQTGTSGRNEQFF	TGTGCCAGCAGCGAAGGACAGACCGGGACTAGCGGTAGGAATGAGCAGTTCTTC	TRBV9	TRBJ2-1	NA	TRBD2
CASSETWTGEYEQYF	TGTGCCAGCAGCGAGACCTGGACAGGGGAATACGAGCAGTACTTC	TRBV6-5	TRBJ2-7	NA	TRBD1
CASSPGRGQETQYF	TGCGCCAGCAGCCCTGGAAGGGGCCAAGAGACCCAGTACTTC	TRBV5-1	TRBJ2-5	NA	NA
CASSSLGPNTEAFF	TGTGCCAGCAGTTCCCTAGGTCCGAACACTGAAGCTTTCTTT	TRBV6-1	TRBJ1-1	NA	NA
CAWSFTDRGIRNTEAFF	TGTGCCTGGAGTTTTACGGACAGGGGGATCAGGAACACTGAAGCTTTCTTT	TRBV30	TRBJ1-1	NA	TRBD1